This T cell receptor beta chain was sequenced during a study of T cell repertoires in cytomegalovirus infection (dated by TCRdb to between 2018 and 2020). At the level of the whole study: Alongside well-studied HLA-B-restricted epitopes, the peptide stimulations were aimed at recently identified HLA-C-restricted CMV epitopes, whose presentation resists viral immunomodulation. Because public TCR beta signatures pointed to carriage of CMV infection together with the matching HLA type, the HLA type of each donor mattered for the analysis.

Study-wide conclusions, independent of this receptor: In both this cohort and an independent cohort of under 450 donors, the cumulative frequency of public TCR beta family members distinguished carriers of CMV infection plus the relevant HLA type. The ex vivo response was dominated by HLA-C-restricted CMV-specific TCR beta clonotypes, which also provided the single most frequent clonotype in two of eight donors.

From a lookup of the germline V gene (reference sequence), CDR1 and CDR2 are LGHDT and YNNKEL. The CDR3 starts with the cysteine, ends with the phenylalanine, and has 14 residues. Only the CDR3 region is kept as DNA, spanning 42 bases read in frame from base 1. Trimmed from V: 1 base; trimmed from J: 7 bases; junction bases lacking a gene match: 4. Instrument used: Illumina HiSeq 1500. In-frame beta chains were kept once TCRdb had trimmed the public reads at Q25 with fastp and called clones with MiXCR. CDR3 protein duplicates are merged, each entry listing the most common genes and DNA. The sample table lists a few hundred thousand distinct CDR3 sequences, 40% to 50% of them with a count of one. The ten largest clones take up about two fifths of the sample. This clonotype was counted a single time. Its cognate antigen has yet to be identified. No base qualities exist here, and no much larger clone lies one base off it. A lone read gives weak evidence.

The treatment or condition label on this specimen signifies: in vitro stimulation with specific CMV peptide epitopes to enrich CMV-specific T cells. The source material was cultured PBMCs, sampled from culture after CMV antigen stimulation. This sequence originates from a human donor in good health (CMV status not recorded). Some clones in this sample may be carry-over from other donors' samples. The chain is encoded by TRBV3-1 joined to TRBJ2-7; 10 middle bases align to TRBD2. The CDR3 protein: CASSQVPSGSEQYF. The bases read TGTGCCAGCAGCCAAGTCCCTAGCGGGAGTGAGCAGTACTTC.